By frequency in the sample, the clone carrying this T cell receptor beta chain is large. Its antigen remains unknown. Treatment meaning: approximately nine-day PBMC culture with coronavirus spike peptide pools or control peptides (ViraFEST assay). In the ViraFEST assay, peptide-pool expansion preceded TCR sequencing of expanded clonotypes. This specimen comes from a study of vaccination and CD4 T cells after COVID-19. In the study overall: By nasal swab PCR, the convalescent patients were SARS-CoV-2 positive, with 8 or 9 mild cases and one severe. Notes on the study in general: A nonsignificant median increase from about 20 to 38 SARS-CoV-2-reactive clonotypes was observed.

Looked up from germline, CDR1 is SNHLY and CDR2 is FYNNEI. This CDR3 has 14 residues. Germline trimming cut 6 bases from V and 5 bases from J; bases unmatched to any gene: 9. With the Oncomine TCR Beta short-read assay, DNA from cultured CD4+ T cells was sequenced. Each CDR3 protein gets one entry after TCRdb re-called the PCR reads with MiXCR. The sample carries about 5,400 distinct CDR3 sequences, almost 50% recorded once. Sequencing was done on a sample of CD4+ T cells from blood, cultured in vitro. The receptor's source is a human donor who had recovered from COVID-19. The chain links TRBV2 to TRBJ1-2; 7 positions match TRBD1. The DNA for the CDR3 is TGTGCCAGCAGACCCGGGACAGACATTTATGGCTACACCTTC. Amino acid sequence: CASRPGTDIYGYTF.